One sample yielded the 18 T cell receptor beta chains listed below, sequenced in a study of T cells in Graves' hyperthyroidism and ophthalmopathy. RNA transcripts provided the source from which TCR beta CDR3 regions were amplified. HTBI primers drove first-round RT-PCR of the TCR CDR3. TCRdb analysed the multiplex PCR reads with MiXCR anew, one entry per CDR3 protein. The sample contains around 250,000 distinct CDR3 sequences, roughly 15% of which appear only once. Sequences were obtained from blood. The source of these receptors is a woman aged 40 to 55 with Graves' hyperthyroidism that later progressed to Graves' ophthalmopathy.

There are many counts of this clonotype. This CDR3 is CASSHGTGVYQPQHF. CDR3 nucleotides: TGTGCCAGCAGTCACGGGACAGGGGTTTATCAGCCCCAGCATTTT. This chain joins TRBV6-1 and TRBJ1-5; 10 nucleotides match TRBD1. Germline V gene lookup returns CDR1 MNHNS and CDR2 SASEGT. This CDR3 is built from 15 residues. Losses at the gene ends were 5 bases for V and 5 bases for J; bases not matched to a gene: 6.

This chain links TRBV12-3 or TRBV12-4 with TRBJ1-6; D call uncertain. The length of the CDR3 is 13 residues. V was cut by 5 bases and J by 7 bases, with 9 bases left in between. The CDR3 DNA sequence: TGTGCCAGCAGTGGGCAGGAGAATTCACCCCTCCACTTT. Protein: CASSGQENSPLHF.

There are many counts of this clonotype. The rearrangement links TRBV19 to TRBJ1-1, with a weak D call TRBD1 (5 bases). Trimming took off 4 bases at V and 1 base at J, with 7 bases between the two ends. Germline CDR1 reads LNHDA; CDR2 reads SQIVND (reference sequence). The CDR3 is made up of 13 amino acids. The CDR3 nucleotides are TGTGCCAGTAGTACCCAGGGGAACACTGAAGCTTTCTTT. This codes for CASSTQGNTEAFF.

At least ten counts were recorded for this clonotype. The CDR3 region has the DNA TGTGCCAGCAGTTTTGCCCATCTCAGGGGGCTGAACACTGAAGCTTTCTTT. Amino acids: CASSFAHLRGLNTEAFF. The chain has TRBV28 and TRBJ1-1, with TRBD1 matching 8 bases. The V gene end was trimmed by 3 bases and the J gene end by 0 bases; junction bases not matched to a gene: 9. The CDR3 spans 17 residues. Germline values: CDR1 MDHEN, CDR2 SYDVKM.

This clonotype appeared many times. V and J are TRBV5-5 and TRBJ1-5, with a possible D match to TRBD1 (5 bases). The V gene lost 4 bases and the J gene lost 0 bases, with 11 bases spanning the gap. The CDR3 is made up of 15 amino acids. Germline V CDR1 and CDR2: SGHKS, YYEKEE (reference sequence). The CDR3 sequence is CASSGGGYSNQPQHF. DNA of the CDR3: TGTGCCAGCAGCGGTGGGGGGTATAGCAATCAGCCCCAGCATTTT.

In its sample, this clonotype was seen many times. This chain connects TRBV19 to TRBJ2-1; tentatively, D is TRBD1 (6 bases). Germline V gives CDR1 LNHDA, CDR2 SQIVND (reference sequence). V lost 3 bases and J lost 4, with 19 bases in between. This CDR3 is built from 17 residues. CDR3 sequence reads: CASSIFVGQLTYNEQFF. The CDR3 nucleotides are TGTGCCAGTAGTATTTTCGTCGGACAGTTAACATACAATGAGCAGTTCTTC.

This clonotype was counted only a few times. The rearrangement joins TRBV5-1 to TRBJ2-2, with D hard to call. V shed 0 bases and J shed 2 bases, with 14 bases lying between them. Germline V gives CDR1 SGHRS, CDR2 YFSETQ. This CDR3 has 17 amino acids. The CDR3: CASSLGHRNSNTGELFF. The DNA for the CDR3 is TGCGCCAGCAGCTTGGGGCACCGGAACAGCAACACCGGGGAGCTGTTTTTT. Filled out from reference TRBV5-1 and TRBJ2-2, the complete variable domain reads KAGVTQTPRYLIKTRGQQVTLSCSPISGHRSVSWYQQTPGQGLQFLFEYFSETQRNKGNFPGRFSGRQFSNSRSEMNVSTLELGDSALYLCASSLGHRNSNTGELFFGEGSRLTVL.

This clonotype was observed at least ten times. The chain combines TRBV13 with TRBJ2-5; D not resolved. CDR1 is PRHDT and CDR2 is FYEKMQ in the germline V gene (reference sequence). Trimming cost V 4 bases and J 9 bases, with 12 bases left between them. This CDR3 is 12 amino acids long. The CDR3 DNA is TGTGCCAGCAGCTCGTCCCCCGGTGCCCAGTACTTC. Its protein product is CASSSSPGAQYF. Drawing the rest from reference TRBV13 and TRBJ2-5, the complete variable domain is AAGVIQSPRHLIKEKRETATLKCYPIPRHDTVYWYQQGPGQDPQFLISFYEKMQSDKGSIPDRFSAQQFSDYHSELNMSSLELGDSALYFCASSSSPGAQYFGPGTRLLVL.

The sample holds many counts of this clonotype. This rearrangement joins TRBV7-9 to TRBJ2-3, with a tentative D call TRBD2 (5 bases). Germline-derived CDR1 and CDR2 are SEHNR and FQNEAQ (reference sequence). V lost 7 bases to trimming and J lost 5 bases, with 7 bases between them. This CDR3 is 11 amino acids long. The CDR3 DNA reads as TGTGCCAGCATTCGGGGAGATACGCAGTATTTT. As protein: CASIRGDTQYF.

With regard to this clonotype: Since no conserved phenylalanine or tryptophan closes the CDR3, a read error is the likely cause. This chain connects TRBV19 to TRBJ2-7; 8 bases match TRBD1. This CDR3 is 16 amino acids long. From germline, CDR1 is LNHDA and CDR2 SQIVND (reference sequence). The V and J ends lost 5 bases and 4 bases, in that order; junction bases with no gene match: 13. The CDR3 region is CASSPIPGTGSYEQYL. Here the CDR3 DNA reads TGTGCCAGTAGTCCTATCCCCGGGACAGGAAGTTACGAGCAGTACCTC.

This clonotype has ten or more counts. CDR3 protein: CASSSRTPYSTDTQYF. The CDR3 DNA sequence: TGTGCCAGCAGTTCCCGGACACCTTATAGCACAGATACGCAGTATTTT. The chain links TRBV28 to TRBJ2-3, with D perhaps matching TRBD1 (5 bases). The CDR3 has 16 amino acids. CDR1 is MDHEN and CDR2 is SYDVKM in the germline V gene. V lost 4 bases to trimming and J lost 0 bases, with 14 bases between them.

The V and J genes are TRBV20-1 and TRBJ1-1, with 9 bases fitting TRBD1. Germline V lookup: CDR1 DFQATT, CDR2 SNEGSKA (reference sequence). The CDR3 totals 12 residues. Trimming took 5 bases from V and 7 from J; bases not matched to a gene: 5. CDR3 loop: CSAPWGQGEAFF. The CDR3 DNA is TGCAGTGCTCCCTGGGGACAGGGTGAAGCTTTCTTT.

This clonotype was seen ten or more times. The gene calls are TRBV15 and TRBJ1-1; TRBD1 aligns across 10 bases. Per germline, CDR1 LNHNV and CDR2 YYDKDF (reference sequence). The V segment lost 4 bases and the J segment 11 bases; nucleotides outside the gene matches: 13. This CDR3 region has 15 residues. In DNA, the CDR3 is TGTGCCACCAGCATGATGACAGGGGGCGGATCGGTCGCTTTCTTT. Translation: CATSMMTGGGSVAFF.

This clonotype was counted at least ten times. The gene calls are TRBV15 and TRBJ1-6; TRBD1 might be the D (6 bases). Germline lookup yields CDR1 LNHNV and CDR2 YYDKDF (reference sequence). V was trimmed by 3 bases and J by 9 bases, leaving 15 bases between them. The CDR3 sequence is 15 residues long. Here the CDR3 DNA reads TGTGCCACCAGCAGTTACAGGGAACTCGGTTCACCCCTCCACTTT. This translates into CATSSYRELGSPLHF.

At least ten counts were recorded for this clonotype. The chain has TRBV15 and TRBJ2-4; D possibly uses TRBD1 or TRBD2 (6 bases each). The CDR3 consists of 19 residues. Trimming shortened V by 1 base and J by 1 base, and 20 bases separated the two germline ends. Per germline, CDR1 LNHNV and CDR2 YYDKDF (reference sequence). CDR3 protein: CATSRVGGRLDTAKNIQYF. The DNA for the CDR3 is TGTGCCACCAGCAGAGTTGGGGGGCGATTGGATACGGCCAAAAACATTCAGTACTTC. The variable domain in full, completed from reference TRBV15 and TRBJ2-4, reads DAMVIQNPRYQVTQFGKPVTLSCSQTLNHNVMYWYQQKSSQAPKLLFHYYDKDFNNEADTPDNFQSRRPNTSFCFLDIRSPGLGDTAMYLCATSRVGGRLDTAKNIQYFGAGTRLSVL.

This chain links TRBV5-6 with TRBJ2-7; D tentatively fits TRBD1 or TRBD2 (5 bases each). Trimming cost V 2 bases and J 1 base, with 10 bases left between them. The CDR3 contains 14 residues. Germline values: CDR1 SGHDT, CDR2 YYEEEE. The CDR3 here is CASSLPGASYEQYF. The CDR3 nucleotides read TGTGCCAGCAGCTTACCCGGGGCTTCCTACGAGCAGTACTTC.

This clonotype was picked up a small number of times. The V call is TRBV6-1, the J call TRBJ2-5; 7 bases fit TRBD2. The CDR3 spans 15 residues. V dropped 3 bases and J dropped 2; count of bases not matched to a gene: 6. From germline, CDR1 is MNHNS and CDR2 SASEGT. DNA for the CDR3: TGTGCCAGCAGTGATAATTGGACTAGTCAAGAGACCCAGTACTTC. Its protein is CASSDNWTSQETQYF.

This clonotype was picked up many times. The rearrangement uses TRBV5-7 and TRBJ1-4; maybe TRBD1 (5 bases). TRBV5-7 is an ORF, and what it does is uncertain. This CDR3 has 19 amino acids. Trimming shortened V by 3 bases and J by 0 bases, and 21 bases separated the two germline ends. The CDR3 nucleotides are TGTGCCAGCAGCTCGCTCCGGGACGGAATACTTTCAACTAATGAAAAACTGTTTTTT. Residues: CASSSLRDGILSTNEKLFF.